The 12 T cell receptor beta chains reported below all come from one sample, sequenced in a study of OX40 agonist ivuxolimab in advanced cancers. TCRdb's copy holds only in-frame clones and misses some; the assay was immunoSEQ multiplex PCR. Of about 15,000 clones listed, roughly three quarters are singletons. The sample was CD4+ or CD8+ T cells sorted from blood, taken in a trial of the OX40 agonist ivuxolimab. These receptors all come from an adult with an advanced solid tumor such as melanoma, head and neck, liver or kidney cancer.

This rearrangement joins TRBV4-2 to TRBJ1-2; TRBD1 aligns across 12 bases. V was clipped by 7 bases and J by 8 bases; unmatched bases: 11. Germline V gene lookup returns CDR1 LGHNA and CDR2 YNFKEQ. The CDR3 has 15 residues. CDR3 in amino acids: CASTLGTGGARGYTF. In DNA form, the CDR3 reads TGTGCCAGCACTTTGGGGACAGGGGGCGCTAGGGGCTACACCTTC.

The chain joins TRBV4-1 to TRBJ1-3, with D unresolved. CDR3 size: 15 residues. Germline assignment: CDR1 MGHRA and CDR2 YSYEKL. V gave up 0 bases and J gave up 4 bases, with 10 bases separating them. DNA of the CDR3: TGCGCCAGCAGCCAAGATCCCCCAGCAGGAAACACCATATATTTT. Translated, it gives CASSQDPPAGNTIYF.

The chain recombines TRBV9 with TRBJ1-1, with 12 bases fitting TRBD1. Germline V gene data show CDR1 as SGDLS and CDR2 as YYNGEE. The trim removed 2 bases at V and 3 bases at J, leaving 8 bases unmatched. This CDR3 comprises 17 residues. This chain's CDR3 is CASSVSGTGGAYTEAFF. CDR3 sequence (DNA): TGTGCCAGCAGCGTCTCCGGGACAGGGGGCGCGTACACTGAAGCTTTCTTT. Full variable domain (missing parts from reference TRBV9 and TRBJ1-1): DSGVTQTPKHLITATGQRVTLRCSPRSGDLSVYWYQQSLDQGLQFLIQYYNGEERAKGNILERFSAQQFPDLHSELNLSSLELGDSALYFCASSVSGTGGAYTEAFFGQGTRLTVV.

The chain carries TRBV7-6 and TRBJ2-4; TRBD2 agrees at 8 bases. V was pared by 5 bases and J by 6 bases, with 9 bases of the junction left unmatched. The CDR3 is made up of 15 amino acids. Germline lookup yields CDR1 SGHVS and CDR2 FNYEAQ. CDR3 amino acids: CASSAASGGGNIQYF. The CDR3 coding sequence is TGTGCCAGCAGCGCAGCATCGGGAGGGGGAAACATTCAGTACTTC.

The rearrangement links TRBV7-3 to TRBJ2-3, with 8 bases that match TRBD1. Trimming at V came to 4 bases and at J to 5 bases, leaving 5 bases not matched to a gene. The CDR3 sequence is 14 residues long. CDR1 and CDR2 from the germline V gene are SGHTA and FQGTGA. The CDR3 here is CASSSQGAGDTQYF. The DNA of the CDR3 is TGTGCCAGCAGCTCGCAGGGGGCAGGAGATACGCAGTATTTT.

Notes on this clone: Mismatch with germline at one junction end may stem from a read error. The same CDR3 also results from other DNA sequences found in this sample. J is TRBJ2-7 and V is TRBV5-1; a possible D gene is TRBD2 (6 bases). This CDR3 has 16 amino acids. Germline V gene lookup returns CDR1 SGHRS and CDR2 YFSETQ. The CDR3: CASSFYFSGGRNEQYF. The CDR3 region has the DNA TGTGCCAGCAGCTTCTATTTTTCCGGGGGACGGAACGAGCAGTACTTC.

The genes are TRBV6-5 and TRBJ1-2; TRBD1 might be the D (5 bases). The germline V and J ends were trimmed by 8 bases and 4 bases, with 14 bases remaining between them. The CDR3 covers 13 residues. Germline V CDR1 and CDR2: MNHEY, SVGAGI. CDR3 sequence: CASGPGGSYGYTF. The CDR3 DNA sequence: TGTGCCAGCGGACCTGGGGGGAGCTATGGCTACACCTTC.

This rearrangement joins TRBV30 to TRBJ2-2; D is undetermined. Trimming took 2 bases from V and 0 from J, leaving 7 bases between them. The CDR3 contains 14 residues. CDR1 and CDR2 from the germline V gene are GTSNPN and SVGIG (reference sequence). Here the CDR3 reads CAWSHTPNTGELFF. CDR3 in DNA: TGTGCCTGGAGTCACACCCCGAACACCGGGGAGCTGTTTTTT.

The chain couples TRBV19 to TRBJ1-1, with unresolved D. The CDR3 totals 13 residues. Per germline, CDR1 LNHDA and CDR2 SQIVND (reference sequence). The ends were cut back, 1 base at V and 6 bases at J, with 9 bases in the middle. In DNA, the CDR3 is TGTGCCAGTAGTATAGGGTCGGGCCCTGAAGCTTTCTTT. Residues: CASSIGSGPEAFF.

This clone occurred once. V and J are TRBV27 and TRBJ2-2; 10 bases map to TRBD1. V lost 5 bases to trimming and J lost 6 bases; unmatched junction nucleotides: 12. Germline V gene sequence: CDR1 MNHEY, CDR2 SMNVEV (reference sequence). The CDR3 runs 17 residues. The CDR3 region has the DNA TGTGCCAGCAGTCCCTCCCCGGGACAGGGGATGGCCGGGGAGCTGTTTTTT. It is translated as CASSPSPGQGMAGELFF.

The chain employs TRBV28 and TRBJ1-5; no clear D gene. Trimming took 2 bases from V and 0 from J, leaving 8 bases between them. Germline assignment: CDR1 MDHEN and CDR2 SYDVKM. The CDR3 has 15 amino acids. The CDR3 region is CASSLVSLSNQPQHF. CDR3 sequence (DNA): TGTGCCAGCAGTTTAGTTTCCCTTAGCAATCAGCCCCAGCATTTT.

This clone turned up a few times. The chain employs TRBV6-6 and TRBJ1-3, with unresolved D. This CDR3 region has 14 residues. Germline assignment: CDR1 MNHNY and CDR2 SVGAGI (reference sequence). Deletions cut 6 bases from V and 0 bases from J, with 9 bases between. The CDR3, as DNA: TGTGCCAGCAGCTATGATAGCTCTGGAAACACCATATATTTT. The encoded protein is CASSYDSSGNTIYF.